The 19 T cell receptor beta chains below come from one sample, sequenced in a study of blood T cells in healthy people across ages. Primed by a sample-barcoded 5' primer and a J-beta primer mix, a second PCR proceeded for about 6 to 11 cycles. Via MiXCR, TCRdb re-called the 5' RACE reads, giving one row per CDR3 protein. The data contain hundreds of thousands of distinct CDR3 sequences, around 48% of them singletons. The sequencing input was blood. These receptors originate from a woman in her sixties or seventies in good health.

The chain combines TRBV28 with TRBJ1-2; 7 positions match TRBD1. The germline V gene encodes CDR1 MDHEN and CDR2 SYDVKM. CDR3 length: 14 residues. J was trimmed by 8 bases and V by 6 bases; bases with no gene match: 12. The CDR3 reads CASRADSQGGGYTF. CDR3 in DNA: TGTGCCAGCAGGGCGGACAGCCAAGGGGGCGGCTACACCTTC.

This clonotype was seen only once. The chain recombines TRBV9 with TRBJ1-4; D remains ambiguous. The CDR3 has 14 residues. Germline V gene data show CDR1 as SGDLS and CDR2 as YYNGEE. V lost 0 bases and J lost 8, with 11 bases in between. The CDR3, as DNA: TGTGCCAGCAGCGTAGATGGATTTGGAGAAAAACTGTTTTTT. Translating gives CASSVDGFGEKLFF.

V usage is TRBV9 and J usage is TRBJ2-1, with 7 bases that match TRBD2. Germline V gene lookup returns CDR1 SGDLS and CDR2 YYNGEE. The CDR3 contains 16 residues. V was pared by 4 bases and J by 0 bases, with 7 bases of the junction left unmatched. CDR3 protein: CASSTAPSGSYNEQFF. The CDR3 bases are TGTGCCAGCAGCACCGCCCCTAGCGGCTCCTACAATGAGCAGTTCTTC.

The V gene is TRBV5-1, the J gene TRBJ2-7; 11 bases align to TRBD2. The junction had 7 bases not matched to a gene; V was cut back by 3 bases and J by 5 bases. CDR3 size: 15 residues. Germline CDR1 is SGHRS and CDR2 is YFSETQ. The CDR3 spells CASSSLAGEAHEQYF. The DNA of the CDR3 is TGCGCCAGCAGCTCACTAGCGGGGGAGGCCCACGAGCAGTACTTC. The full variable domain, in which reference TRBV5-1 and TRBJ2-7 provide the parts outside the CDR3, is KAGVTQTPRYLIKTRGQQVTLSCSPISGHRSVSWYQQTPGQGLQFLFEYFSETQRNKGNFPGRFSGRQFSNSRSEMNVSTLELGDSALYLCASSSLAGEAHEQYFGPGTRLTVT.

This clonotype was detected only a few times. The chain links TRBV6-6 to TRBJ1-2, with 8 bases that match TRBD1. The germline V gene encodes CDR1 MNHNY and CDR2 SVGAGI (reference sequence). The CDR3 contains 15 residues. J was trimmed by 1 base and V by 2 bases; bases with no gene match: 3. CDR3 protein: CASSYKTGVNYGYTF. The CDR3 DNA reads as TGTGCCAGCAGTTACAAGACAGGGGTTAACTATGGCTACACCTTC.

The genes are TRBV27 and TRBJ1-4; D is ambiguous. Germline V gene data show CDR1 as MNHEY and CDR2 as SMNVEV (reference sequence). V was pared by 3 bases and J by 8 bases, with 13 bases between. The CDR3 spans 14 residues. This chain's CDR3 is CASSFNGNREKLFF. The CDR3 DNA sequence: TGTGCCAGCAGTTTCAACGGGAATAGGGAAAAACTGTTTTTT.

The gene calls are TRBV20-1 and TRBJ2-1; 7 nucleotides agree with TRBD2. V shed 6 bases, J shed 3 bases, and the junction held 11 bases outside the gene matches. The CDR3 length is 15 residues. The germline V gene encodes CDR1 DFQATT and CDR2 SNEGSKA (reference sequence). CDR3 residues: CSATARGGSYNEQFF. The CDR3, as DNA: TGCAGTGCCACCGCTCGCGGGGGAAGCTACAATGAGCAGTTCTTC.

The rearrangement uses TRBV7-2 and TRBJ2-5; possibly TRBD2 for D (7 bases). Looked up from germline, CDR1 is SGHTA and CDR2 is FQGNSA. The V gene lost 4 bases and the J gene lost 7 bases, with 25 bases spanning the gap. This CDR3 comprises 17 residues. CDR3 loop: CASSSRGGPVSVGTQYF. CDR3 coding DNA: TGTGCCAGCAGCTCTAGGGGGGGACCCGTATCCGTAGGGACCCAGTACTTC.

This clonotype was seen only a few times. The CDR3 bases are TGCAGTGCTAGAGTTGCGGGGCAAGAGACCCAGTACTTC. It encodes CSARVAGQETQYF. The V and J genes are TRBV20-1 and TRBJ2-5, with D tentatively TRBD2 (6 bases). Trimming pared 1 base from V and 2 bases from J, leaving 8 bases between. This CDR3 region has 13 residues. The germline V gene encodes CDR1 DFQATT and CDR2 SNEGSKA (reference sequence).

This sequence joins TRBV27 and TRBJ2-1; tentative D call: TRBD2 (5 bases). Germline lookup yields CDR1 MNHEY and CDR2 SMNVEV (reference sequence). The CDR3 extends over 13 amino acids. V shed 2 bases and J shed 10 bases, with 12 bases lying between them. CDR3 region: CASSLNSAGEQFF. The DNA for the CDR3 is TGTGCCAGCAGTTTAAACAGCGCGGGCGAGCAGTTCTTC.

CDR3 DNA: TGTGCCACCAGCAGAAGGCTAGAAGAGACCCAGTACTTC. It yields the protein CATSRRLEETQYF. This sequence joins TRBV15 and TRBJ2-5; no reliable D call. V dropped 2 bases and J dropped 3 bases, with 7 bases sitting between them. The CDR3 spans 13 residues. The germline gives CDR1 LNHNV, CDR2 YYDKDF (reference sequence).

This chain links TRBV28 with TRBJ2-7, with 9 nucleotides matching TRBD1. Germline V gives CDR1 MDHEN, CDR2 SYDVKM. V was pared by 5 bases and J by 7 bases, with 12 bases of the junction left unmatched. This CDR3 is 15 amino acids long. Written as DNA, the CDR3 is TGTGCCAGCAGTCAACCCGGGACAGGGTTTAATGAGCAGTACTTC. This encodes CASSQPGTGFNEQYF.

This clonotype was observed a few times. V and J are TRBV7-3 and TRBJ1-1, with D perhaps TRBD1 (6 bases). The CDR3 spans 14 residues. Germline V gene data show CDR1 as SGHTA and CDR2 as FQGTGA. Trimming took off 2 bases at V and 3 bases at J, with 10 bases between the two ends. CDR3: CASSLSGEYTEAFF. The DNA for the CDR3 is TGTGCCAGCAGCTTATCAGGGGAGTACACTGAAGCTTTCTTT.

CDR3 in DNA: TGCAGTGCCCCCCGTGGGCGGGGTTACAATGAGCAGTTCTTC. Its protein product is CSAPRGRGYNEQFF. This sequence joins TRBV20-1 and TRBJ2-1, with D possibly matching TRBD2 (6 bases). CDR1 is DFQATT and CDR2 is SNEGSKA in the germline V gene (reference sequence). V lost 6 bases to trimming and J lost 4 bases, with 16 bases between them. CDR3 length: 14 amino acids.

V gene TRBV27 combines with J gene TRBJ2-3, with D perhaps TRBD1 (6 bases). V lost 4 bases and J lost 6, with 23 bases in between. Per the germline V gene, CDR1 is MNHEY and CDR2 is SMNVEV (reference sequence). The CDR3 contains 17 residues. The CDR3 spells CASSSSQGGARGDTQYF. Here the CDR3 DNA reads TGTGCCAGCAGTTCCTCCCAGGGCGGCGCAAGGGGGGATACGCAGTATTTT.

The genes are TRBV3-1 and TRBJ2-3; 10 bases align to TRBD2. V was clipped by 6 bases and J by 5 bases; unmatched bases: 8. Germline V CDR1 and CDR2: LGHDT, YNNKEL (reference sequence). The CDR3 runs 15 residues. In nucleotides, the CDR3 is TGTGCCAGCAGTCTTCTAGCGGGAGTGGAAGATACGCAGTATTTT. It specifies CASSLLAGVEDTQYF.

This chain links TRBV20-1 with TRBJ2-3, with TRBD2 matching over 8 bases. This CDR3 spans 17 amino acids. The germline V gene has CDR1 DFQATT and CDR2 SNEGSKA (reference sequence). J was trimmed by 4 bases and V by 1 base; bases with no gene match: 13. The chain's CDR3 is CSARASRSGRRADTQYF. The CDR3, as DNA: TGCAGTGCTAGAGCAAGTCGGAGCGGGAGACGGGCAGATACGCAGTATTTT.

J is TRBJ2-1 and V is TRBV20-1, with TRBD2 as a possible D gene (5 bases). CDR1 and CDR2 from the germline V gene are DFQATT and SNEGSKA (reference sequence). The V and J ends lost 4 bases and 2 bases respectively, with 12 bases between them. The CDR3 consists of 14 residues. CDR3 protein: CSATSGRTYNEQFF. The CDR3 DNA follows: TGCAGTGCTACCAGCGGACGTACCTACAATGAGCAGTTCTTC.

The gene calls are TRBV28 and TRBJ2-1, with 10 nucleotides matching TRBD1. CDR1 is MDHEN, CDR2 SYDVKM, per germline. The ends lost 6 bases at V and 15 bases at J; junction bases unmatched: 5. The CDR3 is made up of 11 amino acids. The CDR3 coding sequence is TGTGCCAGCAGCGCCCGGGACAGGGGGTTCTTC. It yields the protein CASSARDRGFF.